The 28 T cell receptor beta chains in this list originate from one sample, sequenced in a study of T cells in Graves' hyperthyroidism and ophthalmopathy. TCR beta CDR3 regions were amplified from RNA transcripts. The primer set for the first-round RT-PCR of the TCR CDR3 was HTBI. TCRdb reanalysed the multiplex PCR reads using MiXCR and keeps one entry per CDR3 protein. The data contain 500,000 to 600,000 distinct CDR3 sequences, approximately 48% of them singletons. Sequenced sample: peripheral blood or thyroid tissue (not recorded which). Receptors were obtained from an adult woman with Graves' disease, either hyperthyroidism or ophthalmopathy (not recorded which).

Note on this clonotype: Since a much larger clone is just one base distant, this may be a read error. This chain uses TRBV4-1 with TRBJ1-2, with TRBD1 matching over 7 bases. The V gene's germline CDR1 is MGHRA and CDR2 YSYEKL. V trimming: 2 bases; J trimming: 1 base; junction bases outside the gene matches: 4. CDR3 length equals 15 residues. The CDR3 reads CASSQPGGSNYGYTF. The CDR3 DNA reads TGCGCCAGCAGCCAACCAGGGGGGAGTAACTATGGCTACACCTTC.

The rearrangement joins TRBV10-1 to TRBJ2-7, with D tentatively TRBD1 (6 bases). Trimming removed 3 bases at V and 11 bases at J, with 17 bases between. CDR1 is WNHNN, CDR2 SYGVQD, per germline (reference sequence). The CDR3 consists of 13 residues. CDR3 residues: CASSESAGAGKYF. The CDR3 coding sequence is TGCGCCAGCAGTGAATCCGCAGGGGCCGGGAAGTACTTC.

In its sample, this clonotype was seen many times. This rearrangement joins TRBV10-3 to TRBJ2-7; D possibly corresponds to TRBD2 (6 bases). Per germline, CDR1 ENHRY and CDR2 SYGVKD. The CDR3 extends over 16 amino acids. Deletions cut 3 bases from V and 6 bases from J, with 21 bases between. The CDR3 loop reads CAISESAEGLQGEQYF. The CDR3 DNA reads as TGTGCCATCAGTGAATCGGCGGAGGGCCTCCAGGGCGAGCAGTACTTC.

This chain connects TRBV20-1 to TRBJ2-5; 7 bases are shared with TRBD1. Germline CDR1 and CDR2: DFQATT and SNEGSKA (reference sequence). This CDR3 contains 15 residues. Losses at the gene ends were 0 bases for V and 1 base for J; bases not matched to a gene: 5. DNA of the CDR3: TGCAGTGCTAGAGACTCAAGGACAGGCCAAGAGACCCAGTACTTC. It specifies CSARDSRTGQETQYF.

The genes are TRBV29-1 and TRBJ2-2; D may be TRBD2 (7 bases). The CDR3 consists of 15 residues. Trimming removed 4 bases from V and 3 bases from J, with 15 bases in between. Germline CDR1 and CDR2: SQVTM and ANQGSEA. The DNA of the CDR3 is TGCAGCGTTGGAAGGGGGGGAGGCTACACCGGGGAGCTGTTTTTT. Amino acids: CSVGRGGGYTGELFF.

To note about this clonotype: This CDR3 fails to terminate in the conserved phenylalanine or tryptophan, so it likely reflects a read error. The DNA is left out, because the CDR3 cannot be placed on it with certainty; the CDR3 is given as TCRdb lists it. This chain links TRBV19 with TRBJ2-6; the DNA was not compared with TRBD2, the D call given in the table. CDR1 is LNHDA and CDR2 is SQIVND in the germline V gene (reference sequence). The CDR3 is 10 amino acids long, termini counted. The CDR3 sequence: CASSTSGSGI.

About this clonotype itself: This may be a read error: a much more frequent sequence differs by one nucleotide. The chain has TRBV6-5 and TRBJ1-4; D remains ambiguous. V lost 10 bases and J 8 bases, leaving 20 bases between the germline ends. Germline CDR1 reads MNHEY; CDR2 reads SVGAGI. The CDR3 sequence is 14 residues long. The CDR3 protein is CATGDSKWGEKLFF. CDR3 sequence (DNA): TGTGCCACCGGCGACTCCAAATGGGGAGAAAAACTGTTTTTT.

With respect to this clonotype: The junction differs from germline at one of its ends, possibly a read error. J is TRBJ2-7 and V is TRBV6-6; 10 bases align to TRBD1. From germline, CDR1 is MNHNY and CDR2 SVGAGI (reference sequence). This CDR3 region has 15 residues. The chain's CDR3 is CASSYVTGGFYGQYF. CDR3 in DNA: TGTGCCAGCAGTTACGTGACAGGGGGCTTCTACGGGCAGTACTTC.

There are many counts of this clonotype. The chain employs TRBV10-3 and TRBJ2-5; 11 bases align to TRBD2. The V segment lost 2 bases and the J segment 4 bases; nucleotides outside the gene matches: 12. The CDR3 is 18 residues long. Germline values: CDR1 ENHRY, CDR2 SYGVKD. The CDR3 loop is CAISEMASGRSVGETQYF. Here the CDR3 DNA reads TGTGCCATCAGTGAGATGGCTAGCGGGAGGTCGGTTGGAGAGACCCAGTACTTC.

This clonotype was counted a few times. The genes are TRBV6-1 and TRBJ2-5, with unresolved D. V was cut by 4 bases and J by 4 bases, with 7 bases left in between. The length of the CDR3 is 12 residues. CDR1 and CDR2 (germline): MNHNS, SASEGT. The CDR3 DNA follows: TGTGCCAGCAGTGGTCCCTCAGAGACCCAGTACTTC. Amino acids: CASSGPSETQYF.

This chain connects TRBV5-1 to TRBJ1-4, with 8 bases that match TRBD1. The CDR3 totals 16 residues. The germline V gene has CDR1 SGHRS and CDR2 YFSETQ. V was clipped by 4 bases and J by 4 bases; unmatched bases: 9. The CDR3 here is CASSTQGEYGNEKLFF. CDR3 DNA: TGCGCCAGCAGCACACAGGGGGAATATGGTAATGAAAAACTGTTTTTT.

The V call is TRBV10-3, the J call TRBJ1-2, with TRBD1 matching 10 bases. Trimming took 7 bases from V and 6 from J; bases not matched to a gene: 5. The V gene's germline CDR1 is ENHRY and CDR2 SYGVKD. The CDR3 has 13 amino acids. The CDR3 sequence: CAITPGTGDGYTF. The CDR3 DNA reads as TGTGCCATCACTCCTGGGACAGGGGATGGCTACACCTTC.

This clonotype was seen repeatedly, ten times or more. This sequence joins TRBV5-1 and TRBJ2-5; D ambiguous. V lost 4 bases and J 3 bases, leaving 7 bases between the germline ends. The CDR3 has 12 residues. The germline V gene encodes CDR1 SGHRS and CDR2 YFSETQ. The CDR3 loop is CASSEPEETQYF. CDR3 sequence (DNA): TGCGCCAGCAGCGAACCCGAAGAGACCCAGTACTTC.

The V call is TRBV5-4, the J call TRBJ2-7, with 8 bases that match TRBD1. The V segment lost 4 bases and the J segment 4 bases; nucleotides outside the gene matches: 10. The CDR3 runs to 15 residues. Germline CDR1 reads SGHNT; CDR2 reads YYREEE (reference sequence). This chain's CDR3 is CASSPQGRQGYEQYF. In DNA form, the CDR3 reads TGTGCCAGCAGCCCTCAGGGACGACAGGGGTACGAGCAGTACTTC.

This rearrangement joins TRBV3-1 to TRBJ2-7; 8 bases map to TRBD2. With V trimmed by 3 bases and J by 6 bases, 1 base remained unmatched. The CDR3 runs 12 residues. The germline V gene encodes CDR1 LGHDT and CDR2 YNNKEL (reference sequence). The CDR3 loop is CASSQGLVEQYF. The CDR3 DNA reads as TGTGCCAGCAGCCAGGGACTAGTCGAGCAGTACTTC.

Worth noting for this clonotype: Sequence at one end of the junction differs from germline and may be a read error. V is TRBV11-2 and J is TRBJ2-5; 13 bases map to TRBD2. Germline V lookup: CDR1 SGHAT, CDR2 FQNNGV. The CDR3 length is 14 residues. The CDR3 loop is CASSSTSGRETHYF. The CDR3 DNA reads TGTGCCAGCAGCTCTACTAGCGGGAGGGAGACCCATTACTTC.

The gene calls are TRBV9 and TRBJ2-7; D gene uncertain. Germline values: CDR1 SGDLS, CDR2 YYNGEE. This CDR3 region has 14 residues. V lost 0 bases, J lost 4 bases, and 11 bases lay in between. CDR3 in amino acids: CASSVEVRGYEQYF. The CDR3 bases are TGTGCCAGCAGCGTAGAGGTTCGAGGTTACGAGCAGTACTTC.

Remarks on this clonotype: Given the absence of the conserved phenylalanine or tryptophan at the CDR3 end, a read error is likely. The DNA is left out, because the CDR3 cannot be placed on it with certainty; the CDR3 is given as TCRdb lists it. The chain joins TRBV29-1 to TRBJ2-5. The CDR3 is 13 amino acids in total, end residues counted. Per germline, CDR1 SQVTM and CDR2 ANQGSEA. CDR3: CSVKGSYGYTFGS.

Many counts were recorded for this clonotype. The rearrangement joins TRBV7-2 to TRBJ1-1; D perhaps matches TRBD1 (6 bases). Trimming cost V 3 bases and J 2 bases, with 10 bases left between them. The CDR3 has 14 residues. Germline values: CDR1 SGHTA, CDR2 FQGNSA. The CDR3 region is CASSLDSFNTEAFF. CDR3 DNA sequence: TGTGCCAGCAGCTTGGACAGTTTTAACACTGAAGCTTTCTTT. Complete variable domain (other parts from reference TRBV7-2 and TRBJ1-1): GAGVSQSPSNKVTEKGKDVELRCDPISGHTALYWYRQSLGQGLEFLIYFQGNSAPDKSGLPSDRFSAERTGGSVSTLTIQRTQQEDSAVYLCASSLDSFNTEAFFGQGTRLTVV.

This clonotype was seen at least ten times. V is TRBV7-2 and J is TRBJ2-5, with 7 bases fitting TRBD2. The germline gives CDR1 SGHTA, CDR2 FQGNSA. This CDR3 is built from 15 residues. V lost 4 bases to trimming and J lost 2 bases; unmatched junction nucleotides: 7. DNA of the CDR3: TGTGCCAGCAGCTACCAACGGGGGGAGCAAGAGACCCAGTACTTC. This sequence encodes CASSYQRGEQETQYF.

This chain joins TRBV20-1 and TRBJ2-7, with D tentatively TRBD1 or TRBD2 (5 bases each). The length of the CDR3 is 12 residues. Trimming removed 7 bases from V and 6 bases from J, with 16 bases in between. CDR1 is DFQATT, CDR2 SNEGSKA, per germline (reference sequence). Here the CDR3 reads CSVRADKCEQYF. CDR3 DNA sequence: TGCAGTGTAAGAGCGGACAAATGCGAGCAGTACTTC.

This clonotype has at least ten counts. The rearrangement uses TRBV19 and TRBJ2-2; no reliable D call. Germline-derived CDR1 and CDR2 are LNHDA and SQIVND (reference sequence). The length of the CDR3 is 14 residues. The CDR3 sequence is CAVGEWSNTGELFF. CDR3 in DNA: TGTGCGGTCGGCGAGTGGTCGAACACCGGGGAGCTGTTTTTT.

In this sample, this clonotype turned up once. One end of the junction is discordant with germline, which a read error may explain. This CDR3 is CAGSLAGGGHQQETQYF. In DNA form, the CDR3 reads TGTGCCGGCAGCTTAGCGGGCGGGGGACACCAACAAGAGACCCAGTACTTC. The chain links TRBV7-6 to TRBJ2-5, with a weak D call TRBD2 (7 bases). Per the germline V gene, CDR1 is SGHVS and CDR2 is FNYEAQ. This CDR3 comprises 17 residues.

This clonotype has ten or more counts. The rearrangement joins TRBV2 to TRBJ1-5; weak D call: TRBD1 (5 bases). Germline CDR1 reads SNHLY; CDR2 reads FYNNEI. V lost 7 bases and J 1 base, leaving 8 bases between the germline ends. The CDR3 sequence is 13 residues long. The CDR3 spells CASTRDSNQPQHF. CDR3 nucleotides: TGTGCCAGCACCCGGGACAGCAATCAGCCCCAGCATTTT. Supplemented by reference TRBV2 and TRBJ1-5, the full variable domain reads EPEVTQTPSHQVTQMGQEVILRCVPISNHLYFYWYRQILGQKVEFLVSFYNNEISEKSEIFDDQFSVERPDGSNFTLKIRSTKLEDSAMYFCASTRDSNQPQHFGDGTRLSIL.

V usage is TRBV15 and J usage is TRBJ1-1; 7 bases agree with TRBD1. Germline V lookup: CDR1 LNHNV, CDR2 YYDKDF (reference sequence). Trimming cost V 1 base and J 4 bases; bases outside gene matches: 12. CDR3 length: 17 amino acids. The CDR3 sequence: CATSRGGGILARTEAFF. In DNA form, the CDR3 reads TGTGCCACCAGCAGAGGAGGGGGCATTTTGGCGCGCACTGAAGCTTTCTTT.

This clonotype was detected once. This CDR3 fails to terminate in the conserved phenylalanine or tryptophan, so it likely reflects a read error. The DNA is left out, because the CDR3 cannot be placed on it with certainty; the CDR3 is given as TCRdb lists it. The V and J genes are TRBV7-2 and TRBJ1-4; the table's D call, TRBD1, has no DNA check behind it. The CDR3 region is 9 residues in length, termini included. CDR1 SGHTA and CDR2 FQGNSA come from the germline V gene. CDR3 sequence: CASSLVVRG.

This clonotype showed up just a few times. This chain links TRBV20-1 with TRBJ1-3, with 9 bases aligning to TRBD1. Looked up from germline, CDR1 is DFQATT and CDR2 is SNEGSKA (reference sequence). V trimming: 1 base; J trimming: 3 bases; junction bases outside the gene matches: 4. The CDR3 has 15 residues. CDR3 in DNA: TGCAGTGCTAGAGGAGGACAGGGGAATGGAAACACCATATATTTT. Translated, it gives CSARGGQGNGNTIYF.

The CDR3 region is CASSEGHNYNSPLHF. The CDR3 DNA is TGTGCCAGCAGCGAGGGGCATAACTATAATTCACCCCTCCACTTT. The gene calls are TRBV25-1 and TRBJ1-6, with a possible D match to TRBD1 (5 bases). CDR1 and CDR2 (germline): MGHDK, SYGVNS. The CDR3 runs to 15 residues. V lost 6 bases, J lost 3 bases, and 12 bases lay in between.